The present TCR beta chain was sequenced within a study of T-cell memory formation after mild COVID-19. General study findings and limits: What remained unconfirmed was the SARS-CoV-2 specificity of second-wave clones peaking on day 37. CD4+ clones that contracted lay mainly in CM and EM; CD8+ ones lay in EMRA. Later expanders leaned toward CD4+, whereas clones contracting from day 15 to 85 were balanced CD4/CD8. Pre-infection memory held some responding clones, suggesting pre-existing cross-reactive T cells responded.

With 7 bases removed from V and 5 bases from J, the gap between germline ends came to 15 bases. The CDR3 consists of 13 residues. Per germline, CDR1 LGHDT and CDR2 YNNKEL (reference sequence). For this clonotype: As yet, its antigen is unknown.

TCRdb re-analysed the 5' RACE reads in MiXCR, keeping a single row per CDR3 protein. This sample has 130,000 to 150,000 distinct CDR3 sequences, with around 21% found just once. This receptor was taken from an adult woman who had mild COVID-19 (a few samples of this study predate the infection). Cell type and time point are not known. The sequenced material came from PBMCs or a T cell subset sorted from them (not recorded which). The chain uses TRBV3-1 and TRBJ2-7, with D unclear. The CDR3 nucleotides are TGTGCCAGCAATGAGACACCGGCCAACGAGCAGTACTTC. Translation: CASNETPANEQYF.